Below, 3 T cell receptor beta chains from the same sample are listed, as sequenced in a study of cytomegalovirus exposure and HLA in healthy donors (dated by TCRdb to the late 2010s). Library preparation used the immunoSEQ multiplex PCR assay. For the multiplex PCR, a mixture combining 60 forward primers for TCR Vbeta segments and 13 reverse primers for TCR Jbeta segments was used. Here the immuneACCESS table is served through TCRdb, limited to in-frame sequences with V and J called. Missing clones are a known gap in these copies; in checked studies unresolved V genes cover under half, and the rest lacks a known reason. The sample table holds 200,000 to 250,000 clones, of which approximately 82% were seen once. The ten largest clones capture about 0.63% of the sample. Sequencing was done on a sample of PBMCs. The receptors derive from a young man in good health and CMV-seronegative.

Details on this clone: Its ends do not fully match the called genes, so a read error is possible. CDR3 sequence reads: CDSSFLPPDRGGTEAFF. As DNA, the CDR3 is TGCGACAGCAGCTTCTTGCCCCCAGACAGGGGTGGGACTGAAGCTTTCTTT. The chain joins TRBV5-1 to TRBJ1-1; 8 bases line up with TRBD1. Germline CDR1 and CDR2: SGHRS and YFSETQ. The CDR3 runs to 17 residues. Looking up the rest from reference TRBV5-1 and TRBJ1-1 gives the full variable domain: KAGVTQTPRYLIKTRGQQVTLSCSPISGHRSVSWYQQTPGQGLQFLFEYFSETQRNKGNFPGRFSGRQFSNSRSEMNVSTLELGDSALYLCDSSFLPPDRGGTEAFFGQGTRLTVV.

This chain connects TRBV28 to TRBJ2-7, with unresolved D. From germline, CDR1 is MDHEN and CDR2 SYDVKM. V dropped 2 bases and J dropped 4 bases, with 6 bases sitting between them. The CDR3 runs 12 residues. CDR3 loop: CASSLVPYEQYF. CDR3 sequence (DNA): TGTGCCAGCAGTTTAGTCCCTTACGAGCAGTACTTC.

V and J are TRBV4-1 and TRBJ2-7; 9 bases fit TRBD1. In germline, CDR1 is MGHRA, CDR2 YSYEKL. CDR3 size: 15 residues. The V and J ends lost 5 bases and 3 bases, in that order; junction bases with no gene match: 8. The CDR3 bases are TGCGCCAGCAGCGTTAGGACAGGGGAATTCTACGAGCAGTACTTC. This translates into CASSVRTGEFYEQYF.